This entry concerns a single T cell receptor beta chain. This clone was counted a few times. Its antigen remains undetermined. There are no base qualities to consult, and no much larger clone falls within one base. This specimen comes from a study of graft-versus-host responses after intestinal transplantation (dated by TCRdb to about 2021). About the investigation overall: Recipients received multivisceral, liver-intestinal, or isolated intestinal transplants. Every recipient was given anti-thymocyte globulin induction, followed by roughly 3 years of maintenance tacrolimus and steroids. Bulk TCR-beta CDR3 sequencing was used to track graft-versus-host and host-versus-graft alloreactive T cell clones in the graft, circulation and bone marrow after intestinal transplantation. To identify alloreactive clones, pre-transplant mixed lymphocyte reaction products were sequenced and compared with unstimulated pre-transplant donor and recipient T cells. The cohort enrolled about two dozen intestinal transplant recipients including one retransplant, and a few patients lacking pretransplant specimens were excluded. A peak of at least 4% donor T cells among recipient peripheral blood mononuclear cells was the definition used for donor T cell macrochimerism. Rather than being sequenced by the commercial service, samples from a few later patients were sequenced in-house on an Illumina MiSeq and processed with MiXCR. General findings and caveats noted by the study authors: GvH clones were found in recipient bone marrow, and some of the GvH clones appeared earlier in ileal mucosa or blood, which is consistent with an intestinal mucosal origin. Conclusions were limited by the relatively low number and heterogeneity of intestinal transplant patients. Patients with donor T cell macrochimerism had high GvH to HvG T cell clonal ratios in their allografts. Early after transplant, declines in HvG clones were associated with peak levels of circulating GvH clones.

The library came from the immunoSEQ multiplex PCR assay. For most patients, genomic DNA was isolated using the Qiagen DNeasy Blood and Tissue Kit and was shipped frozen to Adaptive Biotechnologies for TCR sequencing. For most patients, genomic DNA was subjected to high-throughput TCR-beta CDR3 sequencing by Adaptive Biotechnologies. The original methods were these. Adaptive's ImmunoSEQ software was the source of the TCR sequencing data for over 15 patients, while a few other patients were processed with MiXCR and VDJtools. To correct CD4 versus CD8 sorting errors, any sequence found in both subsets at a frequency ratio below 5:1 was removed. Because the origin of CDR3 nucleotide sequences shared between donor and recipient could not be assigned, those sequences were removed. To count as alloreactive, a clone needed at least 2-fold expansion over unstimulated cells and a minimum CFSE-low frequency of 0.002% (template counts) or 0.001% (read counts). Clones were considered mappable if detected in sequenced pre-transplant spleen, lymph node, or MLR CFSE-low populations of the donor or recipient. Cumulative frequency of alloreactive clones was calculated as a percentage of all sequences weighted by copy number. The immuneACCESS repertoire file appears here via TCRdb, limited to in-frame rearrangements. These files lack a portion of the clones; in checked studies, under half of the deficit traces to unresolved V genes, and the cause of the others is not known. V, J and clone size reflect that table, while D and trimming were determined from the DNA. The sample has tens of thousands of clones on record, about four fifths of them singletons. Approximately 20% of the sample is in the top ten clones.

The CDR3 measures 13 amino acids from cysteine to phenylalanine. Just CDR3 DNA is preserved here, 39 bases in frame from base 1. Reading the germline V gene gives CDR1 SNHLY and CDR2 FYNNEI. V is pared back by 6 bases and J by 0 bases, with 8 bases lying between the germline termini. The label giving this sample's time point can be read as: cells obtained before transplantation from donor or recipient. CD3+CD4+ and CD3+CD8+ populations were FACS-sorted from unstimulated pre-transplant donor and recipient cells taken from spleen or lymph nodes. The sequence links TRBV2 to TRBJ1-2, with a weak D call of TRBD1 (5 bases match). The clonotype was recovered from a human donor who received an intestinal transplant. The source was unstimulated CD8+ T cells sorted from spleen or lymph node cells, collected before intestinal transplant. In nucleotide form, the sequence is TGTGCCAGCAGCAGGGAGGCTAACTATGGCTACACCTTC. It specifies CASSREANYGYTF.